These 20 T cell receptor beta chains were all obtained from the same sample, sequenced in a study of blood T cell repertoires in COVID-19. Data came from immunoSEQ multiplex PCR; TCRdb stores just in-frame clones and leaves some out. The sample consists of about 180,000 clones, 80% of them appearing once. Input material: peripheral blood. Every receptor here comes from a man aged 70 or older with active or convalescent COVID-19.

This clone was observed a handful of times. This chain joins TRBV7-6 and TRBJ2-1; 12 bases map to TRBD2. The CDR3 is 16 residues long. Germline V gene lookup returns CDR1 SGHVS and CDR2 FNYEAQ. V trimming: 2 bases; J trimming: 7 bases; junction bases outside the gene matches: 6. CDR3: CASSLPSLAGGNEQFF. Written as DNA, the CDR3 is TGTGCCAGCAGCTTACCCTCCCTAGCGGGAGGGAATGAGCAGTTCTTC.

Here the CDR3 reads CASSPSGMGEQYF. CDR3 in DNA: TGTGCCAGCAGTCCATCAGGGATGGGTGAGCAGTACTTC. This chain links TRBV12-3 or TRBV12-4 with TRBJ2-7; perhaps TRBD1 as D (5 bases). Trimming cost V 5 bases and J 7 bases, with 15 bases left between them. The CDR3 covers 13 residues.

The genes are TRBV6-4 and TRBJ1-1; TRBD1 matches at 10 bases. The V gene end was trimmed by 4 bases and the J gene end by 4 bases; junction bases not matched to a gene: 9. CDR1 and CDR2 (germline): MRHNA, SNTAGT. The CDR3 totals 16 residues. The CDR3 reads CASSADDRGPSTEAFF. The CDR3, as DNA: TGTGCCAGCAGTGCCGACGACAGGGGGCCCTCCACTGAAGCTTTCTTT.

The V gene is TRBV5-1, the J gene TRBJ1-2; D is uncertain. This CDR3 comprises 13 residues. CDR1 is SGHRS and CDR2 is YFSETQ in the germline V gene. The V end was cut by 4 bases, the J end by 8 bases, with 15 bases between. The CDR3 sequence is CASSKELTGGYTF. The CDR3, as DNA: TGCGCCAGCAGCAAGGAATTGACGGGGGGCTACACCTTC.

The DNA of the CDR3 is TGTGCCAGCAGCACTGTGTCCTCTGGAAACACCATATATTTT. Translating it yields CASSTVSSGNTIYF. This chain uses TRBV3-1 (or the pseudogene TRBV3-2) with TRBJ1-3; D not resolved. The V gene's germline CDR1 is LGHDT and CDR2 YNNKEL (reference sequence). The V end was cut by 5 bases, the J end by 0 bases, with 8 bases between. This CDR3 is 14 amino acids long.

This clone appeared a few times. This chain links TRBV25-1 with TRBJ1-2, with 9 bases identical to TRBD1. The CDR3 is made up of 11 amino acids. Germline CDR1 reads MGHDK; CDR2 reads SYGVNS. V shed 8 bases and J 8 bases; nucleotides not matched to a gene: 3. The CDR3 DNA sequence: TGTGCCAGCGGGACAGGGTTGGGCTACACCTTC. Translated, it gives CASGTGLGYTF.

This sequence joins TRBV7-9 and TRBJ1-3, with 7 bases fitting TRBD1. CDR3 length: 14 residues. The V gene's germline CDR1 is SEHNR and CDR2 FQNEAQ (reference sequence). The junction had 6 bases not matched to a gene; V was cut back by 6 bases and J by 4 bases. CDR3 amino acids: CASSTGTVGNTIYF. The DNA of the CDR3 is TGTGCCAGCAGTACTGGGACAGTCGGAAACACCATATATTTT.

The rearrangement joins TRBV6-5 to TRBJ2-3, with a weak D call TRBD1 (6 bases). The CDR3 is 13 residues long. Looked up from germline, CDR1 is MNHEY and CDR2 is SVGAGI. V lost 8 bases to trimming and J lost 6 bases, with 15 bases between them. The CDR3 region has the DNA TGTGCCAGCCTAAGACAGGTTAGGGATACGCAGTATTTT. This translates into CASLRQVRDTQYF.

The CDR3 DNA is TGTGCCAGTGGGAAACAGGGGGAGATGCTTCAGCCCCAGCATTTT. This sequence encodes CASGKQGEMLQPQHF. This chain connects TRBV19 to TRBJ1-5, with 8 positions matching TRBD1. CDR3 length: 15 amino acids. After removal of 8 bases from V and 6 bases from J, the junction contained 12 bases not matched to a gene. Germline values: CDR1 LNHDA, CDR2 SQIVND (reference sequence).

This chain links TRBV6-5 with TRBJ2-5; D uncertain. The CDR3 loop spans 14 amino acids. In germline, CDR1 is MNHEY, CDR2 SVGAGI. V was cut by 6 bases and J by 5 bases, with 16 bases left in between. This CDR3 reads CASSKRRGMETQYF. The CDR3 DNA is TGTGCCAGCAGCAAACGGAGAGGAATGGAGACCCAGTACTTC.

This clone was seen a single time. The chain has TRBV6-6 and TRBJ2-2, with TRBD1 identical over 9 bases. J gave up 6 bases and V 5 bases, and 4 bases lay outside the gene matches. From germline, CDR1 is MNHNY and CDR2 SVGAGI (reference sequence). CDR3 length equals 14 residues. The DNA for the CDR3 is TGTGCCAGCAGTGGGGACAGGGCGGCCGGGGAGCTGTTTTTT. Translating gives CASSGDRAAGELFF.

V is TRBV5-5 and J is TRBJ1-3; the match to TRBD1 covers 7 bases. V lost 0 bases, J lost 0 bases, and 3 bases stayed unmatched. Germline V gene lookup returns CDR1 SGHKS and CDR2 YYEKEE (reference sequence). The CDR3 consists of 16 residues. The CDR3 protein is CASSLGQGGSGNTIYF. As DNA, the CDR3 is TGTGCCAGCAGCTTGGGACAGGGCGGCTCTGGAAACACCATATATTTT.

The chain recombines TRBV5-1 with TRBJ2-3, with TRBD2 matching over 10 bases. Germline CDR1 reads SGHRS; CDR2 reads YFSETQ. With V trimmed by 0 bases and J by 4 bases, 8 bases remained unmatched. This CDR3 contains 17 residues. CDR3 sequence: CASSLGVAGGFADTQYF. CDR3 sequence (DNA): TGCGCCAGCAGCTTGGGAGTAGCGGGGGGTTTTGCAGATACGCAGTATTTT.

The J gene is TRBJ2-3, the V gene TRBV5-1; 9 bases align to TRBD2. Germline CDR1 and CDR2: SGHRS and YFSETQ. V lost 0 bases and J lost 0; bases outside the gene matches: 2. The CDR3 loop spans 16 amino acids. The CDR3 nucleotides are TGCGCCAGCAGCTTGGGACTAGCGGCGAGCACAGATACGCAGTATTTT. The encoded protein is CASSLGLAASTDTQYF.

There are a few counts of this clone. The DNA of the CDR3 is TGTGCCAGCAGTGAAAGCACTAGCGGGGAAGAGACCCAGTACTTC. Its protein is CASSESTSGEETQYF. The rearrangement uses TRBV2 and TRBJ2-5; 10 bases line up with TRBD2. Germline V gene sequence: CDR1 SNHLY, CDR2 FYNNEI. The CDR3 has 15 residues. Losses at the gene ends were 2 bases for V and 3 bases for J; bases not matched to a gene: 3.

V is TRBV10-1 and J is TRBJ2-7; 9 bases fit TRBD2. The CDR3 has 14 residues. V lost 2 bases, J lost 7 bases, and 6 bases stayed unmatched. Germline V CDR1 and CDR2: WNHNN, SYGVQD (reference sequence). The CDR3 nucleotides are TGCGCCAGCAGTGAGGCTAGCGGGGCCCGGGAGCAGTACTTC. Its translation is CASSEASGAREQYF.

This sequence joins TRBV13 and TRBJ2-3; D is perhaps TRBD1 (6 bases). CDR3 size: 13 residues. The germline gives CDR1 PRHDT, CDR2 FYEKMQ (reference sequence). V was clipped by 4 bases and J by 7 bases, with 12 bases between them. The CDR3, as DNA: TGTGCCAGCAGCTCTTACACAGGGAATACGCAGTATTTT. This translates into CASSSYTGNTQYF.

This chain uses TRBV29-1 with TRBJ1-2; TRBD1 might be the D (5 bases). The CDR3 is made up of 13 amino acids. The V gene lost 4 bases and the J gene lost 5 bases, with 14 bases spanning the gap. Germline CDR1 SQVTM, CDR2 ANQGSEA. Here the CDR3 reads CSVGGSGRYGYTF. For the CDR3, the DNA is TGCAGCGTTGGTGGGTCAGGGAGGTATGGCTACACCTTC.

A note on this clone: A read error may account for a junction end that differs from germline. V usage is TRBV7-7 and J usage is TRBJ2-2; 7 bases line up with TRBD2. The length of the CDR3 is 16 residues. The V gene's germline CDR1 is SSHAT and CDR2 FNYEAQ (reference sequence). DNA of the CDR3: TGTGCTAGCAGCTTAGGGGCGGGAGTAAACACCGGGGAGCTGTTTTTT. It encodes CASSLGAGVNTGELFF.

The rearrangement links TRBV2 to TRBJ2-5; tentatively, D is TRBD2 (5 bases). CDR1 and CDR2 from the germline V gene are SNHLY and FYNNEI. V lost 8 bases to trimming and J lost 1 base, with 14 bases between them. The CDR3 is 14 residues long. CDR3 region: CASALGAAQETQYF. In DNA form, the CDR3 reads TGTGCCAGCGCACTGGGAGCGGCCCAAGAGACCCAGTACTTC.